This TCR beta chain was sequenced in a study of naive and memory T cell subsets. CDR3 length: 15 amino acids. Germline V gene sequence: CDR1 SGHKS, CDR2 YYEKEE (reference sequence). V shed 4 bases, J shed 1 base, and the junction held 4 bases outside the gene matches. An equimolar mix of two oligonucleotides served as the beta constant-region primer for TRBC1 and TRBC2. Nested alpha and beta constant-region primers with the SP2 primer drove four PCR rounds on ligated cDNA. TCRdb analysed the UMI-ligation and nested PCR reads with MiXCR anew, one entry per CDR3 protein. The sample holds more than 100,000 distinct CDR3 sequences, roughly 32% seen once. This clonotype was found a few times.

The genes are TRBV5-5 and TRBJ1-3; 8 nucleotides align to TRBD1. The TCR was taken from a human donor in good health. The sequenced material came from central memory CD4+ T cells from blood. CDR3 sequence: CASSDYRGSGNTIYF. CDR3 DNA: TGTGCCAGCAGCGACTACAGGGGGTCTGGAAACACCATATATTTT.